The clone carrying this TCR beta chain showed up many times. After the first PCR, alpha and beta chain libraries were processed separately. CD8 T cells were positively selected from what remained after CD4 positive selection. The source of the sample is a study of naive and memory T cell subsets. The germline V and J ends were trimmed by 4 bases and 5 bases, with 12 bases remaining between them. The length of the CDR3 is 14 residues. The V gene's germline CDR1 is MDHEN and CDR2 SYDVKM. Both TRBC1 and TRBC2 were covered by a beta constant-region primer of two equimolar oligonucleotides. MiXCR, applied by TCRdb to the UMI-ligation and nested PCR reads, yields one record per CDR3 protein. The data hold 140,000 to 150,000 distinct CDR3 sequences, with 15% to 20% observed a single time.

The chain combines TRBV28 with TRBJ2-1, with a possible D match to TRBD2 (5 bases). This clonotype originated in a human donor in good health. Sequenced sample: naive CD4+ T cells from blood. CDR3 DNA sequence: TGTGCCAGCAGTTCGCCTGGACTGAACAATGAGCAGTTCTTC. Protein: CASSSPGLNNEQFF.